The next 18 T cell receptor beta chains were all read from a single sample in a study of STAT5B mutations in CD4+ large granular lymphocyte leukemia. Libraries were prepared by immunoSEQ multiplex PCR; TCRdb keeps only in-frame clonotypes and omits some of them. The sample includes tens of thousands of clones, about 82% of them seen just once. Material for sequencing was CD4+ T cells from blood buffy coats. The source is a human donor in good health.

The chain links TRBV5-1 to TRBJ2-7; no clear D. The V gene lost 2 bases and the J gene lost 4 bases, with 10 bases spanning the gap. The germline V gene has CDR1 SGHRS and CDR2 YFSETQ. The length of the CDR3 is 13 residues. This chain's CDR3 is CASSFNRAYEQYF. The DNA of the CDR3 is TGCGCCAGCAGCTTCAACAGAGCTTACGAGCAGTACTTC. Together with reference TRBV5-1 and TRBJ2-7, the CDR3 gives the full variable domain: KAGVTQTPRYLIKTRGQQVTLSCSPISGHRSVSWYQQTPGQGLQFLFEYFSETQRNKGNFPGRFSGRQFSNSRSEMNVSTLELGDSALYLCASSFNRAYEQYFGPGTRLTVT.

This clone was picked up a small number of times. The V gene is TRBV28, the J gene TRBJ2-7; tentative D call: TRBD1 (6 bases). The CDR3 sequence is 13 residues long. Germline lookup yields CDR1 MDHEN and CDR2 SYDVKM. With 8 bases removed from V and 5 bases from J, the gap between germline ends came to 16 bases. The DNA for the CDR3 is TGTGCCAGCCATAGACAGGAGAGGAACGAGCAGTACTTC. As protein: CASHRQERNEQYF.

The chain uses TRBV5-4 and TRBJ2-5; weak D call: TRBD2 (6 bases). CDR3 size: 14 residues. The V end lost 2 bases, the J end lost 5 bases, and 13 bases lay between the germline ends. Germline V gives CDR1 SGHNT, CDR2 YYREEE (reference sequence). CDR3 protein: CASSFEFRGETQYF. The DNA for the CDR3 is TGTGCCAGCAGCTTTGAATTTCGGGGGGAGACCCAGTACTTC.

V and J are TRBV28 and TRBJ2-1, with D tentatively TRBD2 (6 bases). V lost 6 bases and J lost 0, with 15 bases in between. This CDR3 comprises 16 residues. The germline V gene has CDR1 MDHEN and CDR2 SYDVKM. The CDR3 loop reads CASSATLASSYNEQFF. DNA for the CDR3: TGTGCCAGCAGCGCAACCCTAGCGAGCTCCTACAATGAGCAGTTCTTC.

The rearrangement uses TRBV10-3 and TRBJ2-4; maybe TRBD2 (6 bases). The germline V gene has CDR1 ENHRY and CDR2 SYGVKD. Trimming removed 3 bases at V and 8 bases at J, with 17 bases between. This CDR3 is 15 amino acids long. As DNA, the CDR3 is TGTGCCATCAGTGACCCTTGGGAGGCCGGGGACATTCAGTACTTC. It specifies CAISDPWEAGDIQYF.

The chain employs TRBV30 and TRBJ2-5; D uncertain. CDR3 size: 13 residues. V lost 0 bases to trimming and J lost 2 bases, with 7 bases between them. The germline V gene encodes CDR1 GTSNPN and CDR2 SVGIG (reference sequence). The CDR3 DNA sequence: TGTGCCTGGAGTGTTCAAACGCAAGAGACCCAGTACTTC. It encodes CAWSVQTQETQYF.

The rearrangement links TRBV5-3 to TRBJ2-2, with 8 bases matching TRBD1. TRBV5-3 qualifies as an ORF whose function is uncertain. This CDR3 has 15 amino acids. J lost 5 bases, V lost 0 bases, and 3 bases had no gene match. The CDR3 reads CARSLARGRTGELFF. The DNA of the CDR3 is TGTGCCAGAAGCTTGGCCAGGGGGCGAACCGGGGAGCTGTTTTTT.

Here the CDR3 DNA reads TGCGCCAGCAGCTTTTCGGGAGACACTGAAGCTTTCTTT. Encoded protein: CASSFSGDTEAFF. V and J are TRBV5-1 and TRBJ1-1; D remains ambiguous. V was trimmed by 2 bases and J by 3 bases, leaving 8 bases between them. The CDR3 spans 13 residues. Germline CDR1 reads SGHRS; CDR2 reads YFSETQ.

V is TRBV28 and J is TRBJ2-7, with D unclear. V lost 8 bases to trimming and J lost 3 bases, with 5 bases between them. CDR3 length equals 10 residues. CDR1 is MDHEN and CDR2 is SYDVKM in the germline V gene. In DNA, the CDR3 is TGTGCCAGCGACGACTACGAGCAGTACTTC. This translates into CASDDYEQYF. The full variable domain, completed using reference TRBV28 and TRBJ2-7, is DVKVTQSSRYLVKRTGEKVFLECVQDMDHENMFWYRQDPGLGLRLIYFSYDVKMKEKGDIPEGYSVSREKKERFSLILESASTNQTSMYLCASDDYEQYFGPGTRLTVT.

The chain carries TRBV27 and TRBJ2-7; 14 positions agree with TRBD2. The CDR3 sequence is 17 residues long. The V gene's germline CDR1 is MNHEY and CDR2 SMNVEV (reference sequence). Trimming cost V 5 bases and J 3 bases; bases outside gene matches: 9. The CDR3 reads CASSGRFGLAGGYEQYF. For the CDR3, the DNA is TGTGCCAGCAGTGGACGCTTTGGACTAGCGGGGGGCTACGAGCAGTACTTC.

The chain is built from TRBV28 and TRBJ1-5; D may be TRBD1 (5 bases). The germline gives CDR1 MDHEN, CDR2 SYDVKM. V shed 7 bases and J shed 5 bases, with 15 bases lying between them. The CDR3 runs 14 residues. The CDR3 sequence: CASTTSPGHQPQHF. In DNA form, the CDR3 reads TGTGCCAGCACCACGTCCCCGGGGCATCAGCCCCAGCATTTT.

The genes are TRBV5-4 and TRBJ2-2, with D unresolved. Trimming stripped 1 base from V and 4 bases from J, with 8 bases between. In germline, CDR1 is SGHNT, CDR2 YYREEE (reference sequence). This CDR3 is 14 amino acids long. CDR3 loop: CASSLPVTTGELFF. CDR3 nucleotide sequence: TGTGCCAGCAGCTTGCCTGTGACCACCGGGGAGCTGTTTTTT.

The CDR3 bases are TGTGCCAGCAGCTTAGCGTGGGGACAGGGATGGACCGGGGAGCTGTTTTTT. It translates to CASSLAWGQGWTGELFF. The J gene is TRBJ2-2, the V gene TRBV11-1; 9 nucleotides align to TRBD1. The J segment lost 5 bases and the V segment lost 0 bases, leaving 7 bases of the junction unmatched. Per the germline V gene, CDR1 is SGHAT and CDR2 is FQDESV (reference sequence). CDR3 size: 17 residues.

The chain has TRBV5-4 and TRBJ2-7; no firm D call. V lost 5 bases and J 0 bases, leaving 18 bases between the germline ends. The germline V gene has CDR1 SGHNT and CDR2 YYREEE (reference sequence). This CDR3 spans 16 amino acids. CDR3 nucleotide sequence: TGTGCCAGCAGTCCCTCGGCCGCCATGGGCTCCTACGAGCAGTACTTC. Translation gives CASSPSAAMGSYEQYF.

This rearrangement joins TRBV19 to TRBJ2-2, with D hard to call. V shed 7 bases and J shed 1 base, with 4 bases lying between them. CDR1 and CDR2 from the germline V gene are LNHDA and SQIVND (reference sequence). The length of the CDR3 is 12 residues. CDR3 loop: CASNLNTGELFF. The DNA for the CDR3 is TGTGCCAGTAATTTGAACACCGGGGAGCTGTTTTTT.

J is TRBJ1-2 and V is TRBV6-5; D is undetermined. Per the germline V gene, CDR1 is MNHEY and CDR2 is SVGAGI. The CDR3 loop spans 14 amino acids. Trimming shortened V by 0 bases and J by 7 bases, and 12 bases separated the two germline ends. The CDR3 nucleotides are TGTGCCAGCAGTTACTCGCGGTTTACCACTGGCTACACCTTC. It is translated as CASSYSRFTTGYTF.

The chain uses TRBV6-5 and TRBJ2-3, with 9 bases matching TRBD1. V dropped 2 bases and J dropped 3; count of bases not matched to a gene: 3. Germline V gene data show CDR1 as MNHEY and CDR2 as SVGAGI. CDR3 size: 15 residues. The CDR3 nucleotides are TGTGCCAGCAGTTACCGACAGGGGGAAACAGATACGCAGTATTTT. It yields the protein CASSYRQGETDTQYF.

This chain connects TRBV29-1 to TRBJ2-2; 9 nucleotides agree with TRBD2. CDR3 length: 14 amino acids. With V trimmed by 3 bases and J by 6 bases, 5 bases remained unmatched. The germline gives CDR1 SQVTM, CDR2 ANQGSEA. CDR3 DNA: TGCAGCGTTGATAGCGGGGGCCCGGCCGGGGAGCTGTTTTTT. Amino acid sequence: CSVDSGGPAGELFF.